The present T cell receptor (beta chain) was sequenced within a study of T cells in Graves' hyperthyroidism and ophthalmopathy. TCR beta CDR3 regions were amplified from RNA. First-round RT-PCR with HTBI primers amplified the TCR CDR3 region. TCRdb fed the multiplex PCR reads into MiXCR, producing one record per CDR3 protein. There are under 350,000 distinct CDR3 sequences in the sample; roughly a fifth occur only once, and over 45% lies in the top ten. This clonotype was counted between two and nine times. The ends lost 7 bases at V and 2 bases at J; junction bases unmatched: 6. CDR1 is SNHLY, CDR2 FYNNEI, per germline. The CDR3 loop spans 16 amino acids.

The source of this sequence is a woman between 45 and 65 years old with Graves' hyperthyroidism. The sample taken for sequencing was blood. The V gene is TRBV2, the J gene TRBJ2-2; 11 bases map to TRBD2. The CDR3 loop is CASKQGLAANTGELFF. CDR3 nucleotides: TGTGCCAGCAAGCAGGGACTAGCGGCCAACACCGGGGAGCTGTTTTTT.